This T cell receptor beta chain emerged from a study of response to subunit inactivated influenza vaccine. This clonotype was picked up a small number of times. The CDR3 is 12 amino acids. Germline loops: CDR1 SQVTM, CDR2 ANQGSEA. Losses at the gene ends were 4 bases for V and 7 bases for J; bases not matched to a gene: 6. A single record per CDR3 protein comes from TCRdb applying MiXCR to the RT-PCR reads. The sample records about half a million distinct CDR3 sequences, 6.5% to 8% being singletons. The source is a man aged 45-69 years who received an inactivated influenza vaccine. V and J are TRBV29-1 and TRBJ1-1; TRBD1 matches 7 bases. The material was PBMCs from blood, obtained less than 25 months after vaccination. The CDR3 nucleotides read TGCAGCGTTGCGTACCGGGACAGTGAAGCTTTCTTT. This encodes CSVAYRDSEAFF.